This TCR beta chain appears in the sequencing data of a study of tissue T cells after allogeneic stem cell transplantation. The study's findings and limits: Across patients, clones rarely overlapped, yet motif clusters were shared tissue-specifically.

The time point is: mouse harvest day 7 after allogeneic transplant. Mouse grafts combined 10^7 T-cell-depleted bone marrow cells with 10^6 splenic CD5+ T cells. Here immunoSEQ multiplex PCR was the method, and the copy in TCRdb shows in-frame clones only, minus some. The sample includes about 7,900 clones, around 42% of them seen just once. Points on this clone: Its matching antigen is unknown. Any gene name here is a mouse gene name.

The TCR was taken from a female BALB/c mouse given C57BL/6 T cells with graft-versus-host disease after an allogeneic hematopoietic cell transplant. Material for sequencing was gut tissue.

CDR3 sequence reads: CASSHWGGIYAEQFF. Incomplete CDR3 DNA: TGTGCCAGCAGCCACTGGGGGGGCATCTATGCTGAGCAGTTC. The rearrangement links TRBV14 to TRBJ2-1, with TRBD2 matching over 11 bases. The read stops 1 residue short of the end of the CDR3; the missing end is completed from the germline J gene. Germline V CDR1 and CDR2: SGHDT, FRDEAV. This CDR3 is 15 amino acids long. V gave up 5 bases and J gave up 3 bases; unmatched junction bases: 4.